The clone carrying this T cell receptor (beta chain) came up a few times. Its target is not known. This record comes from a study of beta chain features in type 1 diabetes. Study-wide context: Cells sorted and examined across all samples totaled approximately 100,000,000. Whole-study results and caveats: In all four CD4+ subsets, TCRB CDR3 length was significantly, moderately reduced in type 1 diabetes.

The germline CDR1 and CDR2 sequences are SGDLS and YYNGEE. The junction had 1 base not matched to a gene; V was cut back by 3 bases and J by 4 bases. This CDR3 region has 13 residues. Sequenced material consisted of expressed TCRB transcripts (all of the isolated RNA was reverse transcribed). The assay was immunoSEQ multiplex PCR, and TCRdb's table has in-frame clones only and misses some. The data contain a few hundred thousand clones, around 9.9% of them singletons. The clonotype originates from a man aged 30 to 39 with type 1 diabetes. V is TRBV9 and J is TRBJ2-1; 7 bases line up with TRBD1. The source material was naive CD4+ T cells from blood. CDR3 protein: CASSGDSYNEQFF. DNA for the CDR3: TGTGCCAGCAGCGGGGACAGTTACAATGAGCAGTTCTTC.